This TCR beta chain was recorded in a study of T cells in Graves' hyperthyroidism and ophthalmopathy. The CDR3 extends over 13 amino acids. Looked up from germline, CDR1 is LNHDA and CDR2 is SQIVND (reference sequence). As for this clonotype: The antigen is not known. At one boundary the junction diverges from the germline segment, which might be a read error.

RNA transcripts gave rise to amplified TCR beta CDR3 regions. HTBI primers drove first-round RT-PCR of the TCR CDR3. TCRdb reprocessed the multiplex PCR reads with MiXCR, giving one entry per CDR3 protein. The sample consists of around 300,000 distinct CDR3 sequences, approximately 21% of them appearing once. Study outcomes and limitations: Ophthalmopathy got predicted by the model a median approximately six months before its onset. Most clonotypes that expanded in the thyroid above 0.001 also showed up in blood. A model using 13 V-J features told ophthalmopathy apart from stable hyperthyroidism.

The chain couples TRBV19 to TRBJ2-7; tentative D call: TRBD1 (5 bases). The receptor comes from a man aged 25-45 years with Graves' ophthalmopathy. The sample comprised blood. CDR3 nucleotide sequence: TGTGCCAGTAGTATCGGACACGGCTACGAGCAGCACTTC. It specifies CASSIGHGYEQHF.